This TCR beta chain was captured by sequencing in a study of neurological immune-mediated disorders (dated by TCRdb to about 2019). With respect to the entire study: Among the 34 multiple sclerosis patients, relapsing-remitting MS was present in some 30 and secondary progressive MS was present in 3. Peripheral blood TCR-beta repertoires from HTLV-I-associated myelopathy (HAM/TSP) patients, multiple sclerosis patients and healthy controls were compared by UMI-based sequencing. The cohort included approximately 70 subjects: roughly 15 with HAM/TSP, some 35 with multiple sclerosis, and some 20 healthy controls. The approximately 110 TCR-beta libraries covered PBMC samples along with longitudinal samples, technical triplicates, and paired sorted CD4+ and CD8+ T-cell subsets. What the research found in general, with its limitations: Across subjects, expanded clones never shared an identical CDR3 amino acid sequence, which suggests that the TCR-beta repertoires in every group were private. In phylogenetic analysis, the repertoires of 18 of 34 MS patients grouped into a cluster of related CDR3 sequences, which suggests a possible signature at the repertoire level. No clinical or MRI features were associated with the MS cluster, and the authors said that larger cohorts are needed. TCR clonal expansion was highest in HAM/TSP patients and lowest in MS patients, with MS patients falling below even healthy controls.

In its sample, this clonotype was seen many times. This clone's antigen is unknown. It has no much larger one-base neighbor in the sample; base qualities were not kept. Sorted-subset TCR libraries were prepared from over 850,000 sorted CD4+ or CD8+ T cells. Multiple sclerosis patients were enrolled in a US clinical protocol evaluating disease progression by magnetic resonance imaging. PBMCs were separated from peripheral blood using Ficoll-Hypaque density gradient centrifugation and then cryopreserved in liquid nitrogen. The study also sequenced paired sorted CD4+ and CD8+ subsets from healthy controls, HAM/TSP patients and MS patients. cDNA was synthesized by template-switch 5'RACE using a primer with a 10-nucleotide random unique molecular identifier that tagged each TCR transcript. Over 180 million TCR-beta sequences, covering 15-18 subjects, were produced in each sequencing run. Total RNA was extracted with the RNeasy kit. TCR-beta VDJ regions were amplified with primers for the TCR constant region and the 5'RACE anchor, using the KAPA Real-time Library Amplification kit. A first PCR added sample indexes and Illumina adaptors, after which a second PCR increased the library yield. The roughly 650 bp TCR product was size-selected on a 2% E-gel SizeSelection system after Ampure bead purification. Before pooling, libraries had their quality checked on a Bioanalyzer, their concentration measured with Qubit, and their quantity determined with the Kapa Library Quantification kit. An Illumina HiSeq 2500 sequenced the libraries paired-end 2 x 150 bp. To increase sequence diversity, roughly 24-31% phiX was spiked into each library pool. Concerning the study's data processing: Quality-filtered reads were processed with the UMI-based MiGEC pipeline, which removed over 75% of raw TCR sequences during error correction. VDJ genes were aligned to IMGT germline references, and each clonotype was defined by a unique CDR3 amino acid sequence together with V-J genes. Clonal expansion, Shannon diversity and CDR3 relatedness (CalcPairwiseDistances, ClusterSamples) were evaluated with VDJtools, and phylogenetic trees were built with CLCbio workbench. Using coefficient-of-variation modelling across technical triplicates, the study counted a clone as expanded if it had at least 8 unique UMIs. Using fastp at Q25 and MiXCR, TCRdb reprocessed the public reads and kept productive beta chains. Entries that share a CDR3 protein sequence are merged under the most common genes and DNA. These V and J calls are TCRdb output, not the study's own analysis. For this sample there are 52,000 or so distinct CDR3 sequences; about 4.2% appear just once. The top ten hold roughly 1.9% of the sample.

The CDR3 runs 12 residues from the cysteine to the phenylalanine. Only the CDR3 DNA stays, 36 bases, in frame from base 1. Reading the germline V gene gives CDR1 MRHNA and CDR2 SNTAGT. The germline ends are 9 bases apart after V is trimmed by 8 bases and J by 3 bases. The receptor was derived from a woman aged 40 to 55 with multiple sclerosis. Sequenced sample: CD4+ T cells from blood. The chain joins TRBV6-4 to TRBJ2-3, with the D gene not clear enough to name. The CDR3 protein sequence reads: CASGMGTDTQYF. At the DNA level, the sequence is TGTGCCAGCGGGATGGGGACAGATACGCAGTATTTT.